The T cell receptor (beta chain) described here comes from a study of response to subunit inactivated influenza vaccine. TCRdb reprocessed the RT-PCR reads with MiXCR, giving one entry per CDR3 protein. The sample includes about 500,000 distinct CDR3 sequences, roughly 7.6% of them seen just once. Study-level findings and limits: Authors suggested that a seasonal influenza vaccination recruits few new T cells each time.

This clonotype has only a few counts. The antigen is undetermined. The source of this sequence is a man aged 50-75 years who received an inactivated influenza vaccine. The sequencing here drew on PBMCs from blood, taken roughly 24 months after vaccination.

This CDR3 is CASSQDSGIAKNIQYF. The CDR3 nucleotides read TGCGCCAGCAGCCAGGACTCAGGGATAGCCAAAAACATTCAGTACTTC. The chain recombines TRBV4-1 with TRBJ2-4; either TRBD1 or TRBD2 may fit D (5 bases each). Germline values: CDR1 MGHRA, CDR2 YSYEKL. V was shortened by 3 bases and J by 0 bases, with 12 bases between the two germline ends. This CDR3 comprises 16 residues.